Listed below are T cell receptor beta chains from one sample, sequenced in a study of shared clonotypes between healthy human individuals. Method: immunoSEQ multiplex PCR; TCRdb's copy keeps in-frame clones and lacks some. Among 530,000 or so clones listed, roughly 85% were seen once. Sequences were obtained from PBMCs. Receptors were obtained from a woman aged 40 to 50 in good health. Some clones in this sample may be carry-over from other donors' samples. Each CDR3 is given with its conserved first and last residue. D genes are given only for firm matches. A row's size may be missing; if present it is once, few, many or a size class.

V gene	CDR3 length	D gene	clone size	J gene	CDR3 protein	CDR3 DNA
TRBV5-1	16	-	-	TRBJ2-1	CASSLESRVRTDEQFF	TGCGCCAGCAGCTTGGAATCTCGGGTCAGGACAGATGAGCAGTTCTTC
TRBV5-6	17	TRBD1	once	TRBJ2-7	CASSSLDRGALTYEQYF	TGTGCCAGCAGCTCCCTTGACAGGGGGGCACTTACCTACGAGCAGTACTTC
TRBV7-3	16	-	few	TRBJ2-7	CASSPPPTGPSYEQYF	TGTGCCAGCAGTCCACCTCCGACAGGTCCCTCCTACGAGCAGTACTTC
TRBV29-1	15	TRBD1	-	TRBJ2-5	CSVDPGTGAQETQYF	TGCAGCGTTGATCCCGGGACAGGGGCCCAAGAGACCCAGTACTTC
TRBV6-5	14	-	-	TRBJ2-7	CASSYYPGSYEQYF	TGTGCCAGCAGTTATTATCCGGGGAGCTACGAGCAGTACTTC
TRBV6-6	13	-	-	TRBJ1-1	CASSYNTEAEAFF	TGTGCCAGCAGTTACAACACAGAAGCTGAAGCTTTCTTT
TRBV15	13	-	-	TRBJ1-4	CATSAGRYEKLFF	TGTGCCACGAGCGCGGGACGCTATGAAAAACTGTTTTTT
TRBV5-5	14	-	-	TRBJ2-5	CASSFTAGSETQYF	TGTGCCAGCAGCTTCACGGCCGGGTCCGAGACCCAGTACTTC
TRBV7-3	16	TRBD1	-	TRBJ2-3	CASSFSGQGYGDTQYF	TGTGCCAGCAGCTTTTCGGGACAGGGGTATGGCGATACGCAGTATTTT
TRBV7-3	16	TRBD2	-	TRBJ2-3	CASSLSLGGREDTQYF	TGTGCCAGCAGCTTATCGTTGGGAGGGAGAGAAGATACGCAGTATTTT
TRBV7-6	14	-	-	TRBJ2-7	CASSSSPNNYEQYF	TGTGCCAGCAGCTCCTCCCCCAATAACTACGAGCAGTACTTC
TRBV6-5	15	-	-	TRBJ2-7	CASSYSRGGFVEQYF	TGTGCCAGCAGTTACTCGCGGGGAGGATTTGTCGAGCAGTACTTC
TRBV30	14	TRBD1	-	TRBJ2-3	CAWSAGTGGDTQYF	TGTGCCTGGAGTGCCGGGACAGGGGGAGATACGCAGTATTTT
TRBV18	14	-	-	TRBJ1-2	CASSQLGPYYGYTF	TGTGCCAGCTCCCAGTTGGGGCCCTACTATGGCTACACCTTC
TRBV9	15	-	-	TRBJ2-3	CASSETLTSTDTQYF	TGTGCCAGCAGCGAGACCTTGACTAGCACAGATACGCAGTATTTT
TRBV4-3	15	-	-	TRBJ1-1	CASSQDEGLGTEAFF	TGCGCCAGCAGCCAAGACGAGGGCTTGGGCACTGAAGCTTTCTTT
TRBV10-1	18	-	-	TRBJ2-7	CASSGLGRLRDPTYEQYF	TGCGCCAGCAGTGGTTTAGGTCGGCTTCGGGACCCAACCTACGAGCAGTACTTC
TRBV7-2	15	-	-	TRBJ1-1	CASSSTPGQPHGAFF	TGTGCCAGCAGCTCCACCCCGGGCCAGCCGCATGGAGCTTTCTTT
TRBV6-5	15	-	once	TRBJ2-7	CASSYVGRGLGEQYF	TGTGCCAGCAGTTACGTTGGCAGGGGTTTAGGCGAGCAGTACTTC
TRBV10-3	13	-	-	TRBJ1-5	CATSGGRNQPQHF	TGTGCCACCAGTGGAGGGCGCAATCAGCCCCAGCATTTT
TRBV7-9	16	TRBD2	-	TRBJ2-5	CASSPTVAGFRETQYF	TGTGCCAGCAGCCCCACGGTAGCGGGATTCAGGGAGACCCAGTACTTC
TRBV11-2	18	-	-	TRBJ2-2	CASSLEEEVGWNTGELFF	TGTGCCAGCAGCTTAGAGGAGGAGGTGGGATGGAACACCGGGGAGCTGTTTTTT
TRBV19	13	-	-	TRBJ1-4	CASIGRANEKLFF	TGTGCCAGTATTGGCCGGGCTAATGAAAAACTGTTTTTT
TRBV18	15	TRBD1	-	TRBJ2-1	CASSPRTGLGNEQFF	TGTGCCAGCTCACCACGGACAGGGCTGGGCAATGAGCAGTTCTTC
TRBV7-3	15	TRBD2	-	TRBJ2-7	CASSLRAGGPYEQYF	TGTGCCAGCAGCTTACGAGCGGGAGGGCCCTACGAGCAGTACTTC
TRBV27	13	-	-	TRBJ1-1	CASSLQGRTQAFF	TGTGCCAGCAGCCTACAGGGTCGGACTCAAGCTTTCTTT
TRBV30	14	TRBD2	-	TRBJ2-2	CAWSRGRANGELFF	TGTGCCTGGAGCCGGGGGAGGGCTAACGGGGAGCTGTTTTTT
TRBV11-1	15	TRBD1	-	TRBJ2-5	CASRLGQGALETQYF	TGTGCCAGCAGACTGGGACAGGGGGCACTAGAGACCCAGTACTTC
TRBV27	13	-	-	TRBJ2-1	CASSFAWDNEQFF	TGTGCCAGCAGTTTTGCGTGGGACAATGAGCAGTTCTTC
TRBV4-3	19	-	-	TRBJ2-3	CASSQGWIRREFSTDTQYF	TGCGCCAGCAGCCAAGGTTGGATAAGGCGGGAATTTAGCACAGATACGCAGTATTTT
TRBV29-1	15	-	-	TRBJ1-1	CSAVQNRRANTEAFF	TGCAGCGCTGTGCAAAACAGGCGGGCGAACACTGAAGCTTTCTTT
TRBV2	13	-	-	TRBJ2-5	CASIQGLQETQYF	TGTGCCAGCATCCAGGGTTTACAAGAGACCCAGTACTTC
TRBV2	14	TRBD2	-	TRBJ2-1	CASSGLAGVYEQFF	TGTGCCAGCAGTGGGCTAGCGGGAGTGTATGAGCAGTTCTTC
TRBV5-1	14	TRBD1	-	TRBJ2-5	CASSVGTAQETQYF	TGCGCCAGCAGCGTCGGGACAGCTCAAGAGACCCAGTACTTC
TRBV5-1	14	-	-	TRBJ1-5	CASSPLQGEQPQHF	TGCGCCAGCAGCCCCTTGCAGGGAGAGCAGCCCCAGCATTTT
TRBV5-1	13	TRBD2	-	TRBJ2-3	CASSRGGTDTQYF	TGCGCCAGCAGTCGCGGGGGGACAGATACGCAGTATTTT
TRBV7-2	16	-	-	TRBJ1-5	CASSAHGAGSDQPQHF	TGTGCCAGCAGCGCCCACGGGGCCGGGTCCGATCAGCCCCAGCATTTT
TRBV9	17	-	-	TRBJ2-4	CASSVDSGKGAKNIQYF	TGTGCCAGCAGCGTAGATAGCGGAAAGGGTGCCAAAAACATTCAGTACTTC
TRBV10-2	17	TRBD2	once	TRBJ2-6	CASSGGRPQGGANVLTF	TGCGCCAGCAGTGGCGGGAGGCCCCAGGGTGGGGCCAACGTCCTGACTTTC
TRBV5-1	13	-	few	TRBJ2-7	CASSEEGTYEQYF	TGCGCCAGCAGCGAGGAGGGTACCTACGAGCAGTACTTC
TRBV5-1	16	-	-	TRBJ1-5	CASSLGSGGANQPQHF	TGCGCCAGCAGCTTGGGTTCCGGGGGGGCCAATCAGCCCCAGCATTTT
TRBV28	17	-	-	TRBJ2-7	CASSLAVGGASSYEQYF	TGTGCCAGCAGTTTAGCAGTCGGCGGGGCCAGCTCCTACGAGCAGTACTTC